This passage covers 21 T cell receptor beta chains from one sample sequenced in a study of cytomegalovirus exposure and HLA in healthy donors. A multiplex PCR was run with 60 Vbeta primers and 13 Jbeta primers. Profiling relied on immunoSEQ multiplex PCR, and the TCRdb table lists in-frame clones only, not all of them. The sample lists about 190,000 clones; approximately 11% were seen once. Input material: PBMCs. The origin of the receptors is a man between 45 and 60 years old in good health and CMV-seropositive.

This clone was detected a few times. The chain couples TRBV10-1 to TRBJ2-3, with D maybe TRBD2 (5 bases). V lost 3 bases and J 0 bases, leaving 13 bases between the germline ends. The V gene's germline CDR1 is WNHNN and CDR2 SYGVQD (reference sequence). This CDR3 comprises 16 residues. The CDR3 loop reads CASSEKGVASTDTQYF. CDR3 in DNA: TGCGCCAGCAGTGAAAAAGGAGTAGCGAGCACAGATACGCAGTATTTT.

The genes are TRBV5-5 and TRBJ2-7; tentative D call: TRBD1 (6 bases). The CDR3 spans 16 residues. V lost 4 bases to trimming and J lost 3 bases, with 20 bases between them. The germline V gene encodes CDR1 SGHKS and CDR2 YYEKEE (reference sequence). The DNA of the CDR3 is TGTGCCAGCAGCCCACCGGGTGCCAGGGGTCTCTACGAGCAGTACGTC. As protein: CASSPPGARGLYEQYV.

J is TRBJ2-3 and V is TRBV28; the D gene is possibly TRBD1 (5 bases). The CDR3 is 16 amino acids. CDR1 is MDHEN, CDR2 SYDVKM, per germline. With 2 bases removed from V and 0 bases from J, the gap between germline ends came to 12 bases. The CDR3 DNA reads TGTGCCAGCAGTTTACGACAGAGACCTAGCACAGATACGCAGTATTTT. This sequence encodes CASSLRQRPSTDTQYF. The whole variable domain, remainder taken from reference TRBV28 and TRBJ2-3, is DVKVTQSSRYLVKRTGEKVFLECVQDMDHENMFWYRQDPGLGLRLIYFSYDVKMKEKGDIPEGYSVSREKKERFSLILESASTNQTSMYLCASSLRQRPSTDTQYFGPGTRLTVL.

CDR3 residues: CASITGLAGGQETQYF. The CDR3 nucleotides read TGTGCCAGCATTACCGGACTAGCGGGGGGCCAAGAGACCCAGTACTTC. V gene TRBV11-2 combines with J gene TRBJ2-5; 14 bases are shared with TRBD2. V trimming: 7 bases; J trimming: 1 base; junction bases outside the gene matches: 5. CDR1 is SGHAT and CDR2 is FQNNGV in the germline V gene. This CDR3 is 16 amino acids long.

The V call is TRBV4-3, the J call TRBJ2-2; TRBD1 matches at 7 bases. J was trimmed by 5 bases and V by 0 bases; bases with no gene match: 3. This CDR3 comprises 15 residues. Germline values: CDR1 LGHNA, CDR2 YSLEER. CDR3 DNA: TGCGCCAGCAGCCAAGACGCCAGGGGGACCGGGGAGCTGTTTTTT. Its protein product is CASSQDARGTGELFF.

The J gene is TRBJ2-7, the V gene TRBV5-6; 9 bases agree with TRBD1. V shed 4 bases, J shed 0 bases, and the junction held 8 bases outside the gene matches. In germline, CDR1 is SGHDT, CDR2 YYEEEE. This CDR3 has 16 amino acids. CDR3 bases: TGTGCCAGCAGCCTCTGGACAGGGGTCGTCTCCTACGAGCAGTACTTC. Translation: CASSLWTGVVSYEQYF.

Only a few counts were recorded for this clone. The chain is built from TRBV7-2 and TRBJ1-2; 10 positions agree with TRBD1. Germline V gives CDR1 SGHTA, CDR2 FQGNSA. The CDR3 is 16 residues long. V gave up 1 base and J gave up 4 bases; unmatched junction bases: 6. CDR3 DNA: TGTGCCAGCAGCTTAGGAGGGACAGGGGAAGGCTATGGCTACACCTTC. It translates to CASSLGGTGEGYGYTF.

This clone was detected a few times. The genes are TRBV19 and TRBJ1-1; the D is unclear. This CDR3 is 15 amino acids long. V lost 1 base, J lost 3 bases, and 12 bases lay in between. Germline V gene sequence: CDR1 LNHDA, CDR2 SQIVND (reference sequence). CDR3 sequence: CASSIGSGRDTEAFF. CDR3 nucleotides: TGTGCCAGTAGTATAGGTTCCGGGAGAGACACTGAAGCTTTCTTT.

The sample holds a few counts of this clone. The chain links TRBV5-6 to TRBJ1-5; the D gene is possibly TRBD1 (6 bases). Germline lookup yields CDR1 SGHDT and CDR2 YYEEEE. With 5 bases removed from V and 7 bases from J, the gap between germline ends came to 16 bases. The CDR3 is 14 residues long. This CDR3 is CASSSGGAAQPQHF. In DNA form, the CDR3 reads TGTGCCAGCAGTTCGGGGGGCGCGGCCCAGCCCCAGCATTTT. Together with reference TRBV5-6 and TRBJ1-5, the CDR3 gives the full variable domain: DAGVTQSPTHLIKTRGQQVTLRCSPKSGHDTVSWYQQALGQGPQFIFQYYEEEERQRGNFPDRFSGHQFPNYSSELNVNALLLGDSALYLCASSSGGAAQPQHFGDGTRLSIL.

The rearrangement uses TRBV7-2 and TRBJ1-2; TRBD1 might be the D (6 bases). The V gene lost 1 base and the J gene lost 2 bases, with 11 bases spanning the gap. The germline V gene has CDR1 SGHTA and CDR2 FQGNSA. The CDR3 sequence is 15 residues long. The CDR3 DNA reads TGTGCCAGCAGCTTAGGAACCGGACAGAACTATGGCTACACCTTC. Amino acid sequence: CASSLGTGQNYGYTF.

This clone was seen a handful of times. The chain carries TRBV27 and TRBJ1-6, with 7 bases identical to TRBD1. The CDR3 has 16 residues. Germline trimming cut 5 bases from V and 7 bases from J; bases unmatched to any gene: 11. CDR1 is MNHEY, CDR2 SMNVEV, per germline (reference sequence). The CDR3, as DNA: TGTGCCAGCAGTCAACAGGCAGGGGGATGGAATTCACCCCTCCACTTT. This translates into CASSQQAGGWNSPLHF.

The chain uses TRBV7-9 and TRBJ2-3, with D possibly matching TRBD1 (6 bases). Germline V gene lookup returns CDR1 SEHNR and CDR2 FQNEAQ (reference sequence). Deletions cut 1 base from V and 5 bases from J, with 10 bases between. The CDR3 sequence is 14 residues long. Here the CDR3 DNA reads TGTGCCAGCAGCTTAGGGGGGCAGGGAGATACGCAGTATTTT. Translating gives CASSLGGQGDTQYF. The full variable domain, with the rest looked up from reference TRBV7-9 and TRBJ2-3, is DTGVSQNPRHKITKRGQNVTFRCDPISEHNRLYWYRQTLGQGPEFLTYFQNEAQLEKSRLLSDRFSAERPKGSFSTLEIQRTEQGDSAMYLCASSLGGQGDTQYFGPGTRLTVL.

The V and J genes are TRBV6-1 and TRBJ2-2; TRBD2 matches 15 bases. The CDR3 runs to 18 residues. CDR1 and CDR2 from the germline V gene are MNHNS and SASEGT. The ends lost 2 bases at V and 1 base at J; junction bases unmatched: 2. The CDR3: CASSEWGLAGGNTGELFF. The CDR3 DNA sequence: TGTGCCAGCAGTGAATGGGGACTAGCGGGGGGGAACACCGGGGAGCTGTTTTTT.

J is TRBJ2-7 and V is TRBV7-8; perhaps TRBD1 as D (5 bases). There are 14 residues in the CDR3. V lost 3 bases and J 0 bases, leaving 9 bases between the germline ends. The germline V gene encodes CDR1 SGHVS and CDR2 FQNEAQ. CDR3 in amino acids: CASSFRDSSYEQYV. CDR3 nucleotide sequence: TGTGCCAGCAGCTTTAGAGACAGCTCCTACGAGCAGTACGTC.

This clone has a handful of counts. This chain links TRBV27 with TRBJ2-7, with 10 bases that match TRBD1. Germline CDR1 is MNHEY and CDR2 is SMNVEV (reference sequence). The ends lost 3 bases at V and 3 bases at J; junction bases unmatched: 8. This CDR3 comprises 16 residues. CDR3 region: CASSFPRQGASYEQYV. The CDR3 DNA follows: TGTGCCAGCAGTTTCCCCAGACAGGGGGCTAGCTACGAGCAGTACGTC.

The rearrangement links TRBV6-4 to TRBJ2-3, with 10 bases matching TRBD2. The CDR3 covers 16 residues. Germline V gene sequence: CDR1 MRHNA, CDR2 SNTAGT. J lost 3 bases, V lost 6 bases, and 9 bases had no gene match. Here the CDR3 reads CASSPSAGGQTDTQYF. CDR3 DNA: TGTGCCAGCAGCCCCTCAGCGGGGGGGCAGACAGATACGCAGTATTTT.

Only a few counts were recorded for this clone. The genes are TRBV27 and TRBJ2-5; the match to TRBD2 covers 8 bases. This CDR3 spans 14 amino acids. Germline V lookup: CDR1 MNHEY, CDR2 SMNVEV (reference sequence). J lost 3 bases, V lost 3 bases, and 3 bases had no gene match. The CDR3 DNA follows: TGTGCCAGCAGTTTTCGGGGGGGCGAAGAGACCCAGTACTTC. Translation: CASSFRGGEETQYF.

This clone was seen a handful of times. This chain joins TRBV2 and TRBJ2-1, with D maybe TRBD1 (6 bases). Germline V gene data show CDR1 as SNHLY and CDR2 as FYNNEI. The V gene lost 5 bases and the J gene lost 3 bases, with 8 bases spanning the gap. This CDR3 is 13 amino acids long. CDR3 sequence: CASSLQGYNEQFF. In DNA, the CDR3 is TGTGCCAGCAGTCTACAGGGCTACAATGAGCAGTTCTTC. The complete variable domain, with remaining parts taken from reference TRBV2 and TRBJ2-1, reads EPEVTQTPSHQVTQMGQEVILRCVPISNHLYFYWYRQILGQKVEFLVSFYNNEISEKSEIFDDQFSVERPDGSNFTLKIRSTKLEDSAMYFCASSLQGYNEQFFGPGTRLTVL.

The V call is TRBV6-1, the J call TRBJ1-6, with TRBD1 identical over 8 bases. Germline-derived CDR1 and CDR2 are MNHNS and SASEGT. The V segment lost 7 bases and the J segment 9 bases; nucleotides outside the gene matches: 11. The CDR3 totals 15 residues. CDR3: CASTGQGLVSSPLHF. The CDR3 bases are TGTGCCAGCACCGGACAGGGTTTGGTTTCTTCACCCCTCCACTTT.

The sample holds a few counts of this clone. The rearrangement joins TRBV7-6 to TRBJ2-2; D remains unclear. Germline-derived CDR1 and CDR2 are SGHVS and FNYEAQ. The CDR3 length is 13 residues. V was trimmed by 2 bases and J by 3 bases, leaving 4 bases between them. The CDR3 DNA is TGTGCCAGCAGCTTAAGCTACACCGGGGAGCTGTTTTTT. It translates to CASSLSYTGELFF.

This chain joins TRBV7-2 and TRBJ2-7; no firm D call. CDR1 and CDR2 from the germline V gene are SGHTA and FQGNSA. V gave up 1 base and J gave up 2 bases, with 12 bases separating them. This CDR3 has 15 amino acids. The DNA of the CDR3 is TGTGCCAGCAGCTTAGGCAGGTCCAGCCCCTACGAGCAGTACGTC. This gives the protein CASSLGRSSPYEQYV.